The clone carrying this T cell receptor beta chain was detected a few times. What it binds is unknown. This sample was included in a study of T cell repertoires in cytomegalovirus infection. Overall study context: Selection of CMV epitopes for the study included recently identified HLA-C-restricted and well-studied HLA-B-restricted ones. Based on public TCR beta signatures, there were indications of CMV infection and of a matching HLA type. Findings and caveats of the study: Summed frequency of shared TCR beta families picked out CMV carriers who also had the relevant HLA. Within the response measured ex vivo, HLA-C-restricted CMV-specific TCR beta clonotypes were dominant.

TCRdb fed the reads into MiXCR, producing one record per CDR3 protein. The sample records about 890,000 distinct CDR3 sequences, around 32% being singletons. Looked up from germline, CDR1 is MNHEY and CDR2 is SVGEGT. Trimming pared 8 bases from V and 3 bases from J, leaving 28 bases between. The CDR3 runs to 18 residues. The V and J genes are TRBV6-2 or TRBV6-3 and TRBJ1-2; D ambiguous. The clonotype originates from a human donor in good health (CMV status not recorded). Some clones in this sample may be carry-over from other donors' samples. The sample was cultured CD8+ T cells from PBMCs, taken from culture after CMV antigen stimulation. CDR3 amino acids: CASFQPSFSFKGDYGYTF. DNA of the CDR3: TGTGCCAGCTTTCAGCCCTCCTTTTCATTCAAGGGAGACTATGGCTACACCTTC.